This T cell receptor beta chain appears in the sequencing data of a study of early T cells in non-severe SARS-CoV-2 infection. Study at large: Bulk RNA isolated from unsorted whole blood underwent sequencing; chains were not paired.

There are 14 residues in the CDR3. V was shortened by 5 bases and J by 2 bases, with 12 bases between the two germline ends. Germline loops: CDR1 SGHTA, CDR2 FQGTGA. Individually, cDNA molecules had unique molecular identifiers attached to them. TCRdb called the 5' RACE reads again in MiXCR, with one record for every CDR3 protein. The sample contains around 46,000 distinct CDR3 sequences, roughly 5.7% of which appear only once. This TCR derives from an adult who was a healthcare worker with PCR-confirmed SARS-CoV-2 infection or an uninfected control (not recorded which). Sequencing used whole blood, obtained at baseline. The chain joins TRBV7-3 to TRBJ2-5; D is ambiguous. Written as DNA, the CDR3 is TGTGCCAGCAGCCTAAACGGTCGTCAAGAGACCCAGTACTTC. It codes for CASSLNGRQETQYF.